The clone carrying this TCR beta chain was counted once. The data originate from a study of blood T cell repertoires in COVID-19. Original data processing: Amplified reference gene primers provided the basis for estimating nucleated cell counts. Sequencing used immunoSEQ multiplex PCR; TCRdb keeps in-frame clones, though not all of them. V and J calls and clone size come straight from that table; D and trimming were deduced from the DNA. This sample carries roughly 480,000 clones, about 91% of them seen once, and the ten largest clones take approximately 0.9%. The CDR3 covers 11 residues. V lost 1 base, J lost 8 bases, and 4 bases lay in between.

Material: peripheral blood. This chain joins TRBV12-3 or TRBV12-4 and TRBJ2-3; D is unresolved. This receptor was obtained from a man younger than 30 with COVID-19, enrolled during active disease. CDR3 in amino acids: CASSLGGTQYF. CDR3 nucleotide sequence: TGTGCCAGCAGTTTAGGAGGTACGCAGTATTTT.